What follows are 9 T cell receptor beta chains derived from one specimen sequenced in a study of T cells after yellow fever vaccination. Each CDR3 protein gets one entry after TCRdb re-called the 5' RACE reads with MiXCR. The table lists fewer than 350,000 distinct CDR3 sequences, approximately 4.3% of them singletons. The sequenced sample was PBMCs, obtained 15 days after the yellow fever booster vaccination. The receptors were sampled from a man younger than 35 who received the YFV17D yellow fever vaccine.

This clonotype was found many times. This chain links TRBV20-1 with TRBJ2-7; tentatively, D is TRBD2 (5 bases). V was cut by 1 base and J by 4 bases, with 5 bases left in between. Germline V CDR1 and CDR2: DFQATT, SNEGSKA (reference sequence). The CDR3 spans 11 residues. The CDR3 protein is CSARGGYEQYV. The CDR3 DNA reads TGCAGTGCTAGAGGCGGGTACGAGCAGTACGTC.

This clonotype showed up many times. The chain combines TRBV12-3 or TRBV12-4 with TRBJ1-3; D is unresolved. V gave up 6 bases and J gave up 0 bases, with 6 bases separating them. This CDR3 has 13 amino acids. The CDR3 spells CASRLSSGNTIYF. In DNA form, the CDR3 reads TGTGCCAGCAGACTGTCCTCTGGAAACACCATATATTTT.

The sample holds a few counts of this clonotype. J is TRBJ1-6 and V is TRBV20-1, with 9 bases lining up with TRBD1. The CDR3 is 15 amino acids. V trimming: 6 bases; J trimming: 5 bases; junction bases outside the gene matches: 8. Germline CDR1 and CDR2: DFQATT and SNEGSKA (reference sequence). CDR3 bases: TGCAGTGCCCCCGAGGGACAGGGACATAATTCACCCCTCCACTTT. The encoded protein is CSAPEGQGHNSPLHF.

This chain uses TRBV25-1 with TRBJ2-1, with D unresolved. Per germline, CDR1 MGHDK and CDR2 SYGVNS. Trimming left V 4 bases short and J 8 bases short, with 6 bases between. CDR3 length: 11 amino acids. This CDR3 is CASSAPDEQFF. The DNA of the CDR3 is TGTGCCAGCAGTGCCCCTGATGAGCAGTTCTTC.

The chain carries TRBV4-2 and TRBJ1-4; D is perhaps TRBD1 (6 bases). The CDR3 is made up of 15 amino acids. Germline-derived CDR1 and CDR2 are LGHNA and YNFKEQ. Between the trimmed V and J ends, which lost 4 bases and 8 bases, there was a span of 17 bases. CDR3 DNA sequence: TGTGCCAGCAGCCGAACTCAGGGGATCGGAGAAAAACTGTTTTTT. Translating it yields CASSRTQGIGEKLFF.

This rearrangement joins TRBV7-6 to TRBJ1-1; D might be TRBD1 (5 bases). The ends were cut back, 2 bases at V and 1 base at J, with 14 bases in the middle. The CDR3 spans 16 residues. Germline V gives CDR1 SGHVS, CDR2 FNYEAQ. DNA of the CDR3: TGTGCCAGCAGCTTAAATCCCGGGACGGCGAACACTGAAGCTTTCTTT. Amino acid sequence: CASSLNPGTANTEAFF.

The table lists this clonotype with a few counts. J is TRBJ2-1 and V is TRBV4-3, with D tentatively TRBD1 (7 bases). This CDR3 is built from 15 residues. Germline CDR1 reads LGHNA; CDR2 reads YSLEER. V lost 1 base to trimming and J lost 5 bases, with 12 bases between them. The chain's CDR3 is CASSQVRGVNNEQFF. The DNA for the CDR3 is TGCGCCAGCAGCCAAGTCAGGGGGGTCAACAATGAGCAGTTCTTC.

This clonotype showed up many times. The J gene is TRBJ2-5, the V gene TRBV20-1; perhaps D is TRBD1 or TRBD2 (5 bases each). The CDR3 sequence is 13 residues long. From germline, CDR1 is DFQATT and CDR2 SNEGSKA (reference sequence). The germline V and J ends were trimmed by 0 bases and 1 base, with 6 bases remaining between them. This CDR3 is CSARDGTQETQYF. The CDR3 region has the DNA TGCAGTGCTAGAGATGGGACCCAAGAGACCCAGTACTTC.

This chain links TRBV20-1 with TRBJ1-6, with D perhaps TRBD1 (5 bases). Germline V gene lookup returns CDR1 DFQATT and CDR2 SNEGSKA (reference sequence). The germline V and J ends were trimmed by 0 bases and 7 bases, with 13 bases remaining between them. This CDR3 region has 15 residues. CDR3 nucleotides: TGCAGTGCTAGAGACCCGACAGCGGGAAATTCACCCCTCCACTTT. As protein: CSARDPTAGNSPLHF.